Below, 19 T cell receptor beta chains from the same sample are listed, as sequenced in a study of blood T cells in healthy people across ages. Primed by a sample-barcoded 5' primer and a J-beta primer mix, a second PCR proceeded for 7 to 11 cycles. TCRdb reanalysed the 5' RACE reads using MiXCR and keeps one entry per CDR3 protein. The table has nearly 800,000 distinct CDR3 sequences, roughly 25% seen once; the top ten hold around 3.6%. These data were also filed under a second study, of T cells of mothers and their children.

Sequencing was carried out using blood. All receptors derive from a boy younger than 18 in good health.

This clonotype was recorded a few times. This rearrangement joins TRBV15 to TRBJ2-7; TRBD1 might be the D (6 bases). The CDR3 runs 17 residues. Germline-derived CDR1 and CDR2 are LNHNV and YYDKDF (reference sequence). The ends were cut back, 0 bases at V and 1 base at J, with 16 bases in the middle. The CDR3 bases are TGTGCCACCAGCAGAGATCACGGACAGTTGGGGTCCTACGAGCAGTACTTC. Its protein is CATSRDHGQLGSYEQYF.

J is TRBJ2-1 and V is TRBV18; weak D call: TRBD2 (5 bases). The DNA end is a closer match to TRBJ2-5, so the J assignment may be wrong. Germline CDR1 and CDR2: KGHSH and LQKENI. This CDR3 has 14 amino acids. This chain's CDR3 is CASSPSGRRETQYF. DNA for the CDR3: TGTGCCAGCTCACCCAGCGGAAGGAGAGAGACCCAGTACTTC.

The V call is TRBV5-1, the J call TRBJ1-1; D is uncertain. Trimming removed 5 bases from V and 0 bases from J, with 14 bases in between. The CDR3 length is 15 residues. CDR1 and CDR2 (germline): SGHRS, YFSETQ. The CDR3 DNA sequence: TGCGCCAGCAGATCCGGACGGTCGATGAACACTGAAGCTTTCTTT. Protein product: CASRSGRSMNTEAFF. Full variable domain (outside the CDR3, taken from reference TRBV5-1 and TRBJ1-1): KAGVTQTPRYLIKTRGQQVTLSCSPISGHRSVSWYQQTPGQGLQFLFEYFSETQRNKGNFPGRFSGRQFSNSRSEMNVSTLELGDSALYLCASRSGRSMNTEAFFGQGTRLTVV.

Comment on this clonotype: Sequence at one end of the junction differs from germline and may be a read error. J is TRBJ1-2 and V is TRBV7-8; 9 bases are shared with TRBD1. This CDR3 contains 15 residues. CDR1 and CDR2 from the germline V gene are SGHVS and FQNEAQ. The CDR3 region has the DNA TGTACCAGCAGCATCAGAGACAGGGGGGGCTATGGCTACACCTTC. This gives the protein CTSSIRDRGGYGYTF.

The chain carries TRBV4-3 and TRBJ1-1; 8 bases map to TRBD1. Looked up from germline, CDR1 is LGHNA and CDR2 is YSLEER. The V gene end was trimmed by 7 bases and the J gene end by 1 base; junction bases not matched to a gene: 5. The CDR3 loop spans 14 amino acids. This CDR3 is CASTGQGWNTEAFF. CDR3 sequence (DNA): TGCGCCAGCACTGGACAGGGTTGGAACACTGAAGCTTTCTTT.

The table lists this clonotype with a few counts. J is TRBJ2-7 and V is TRBV7-9, with D tentatively TRBD2 (6 bases). Trimming cost V 5 bases and J 5 bases, with 19 bases left between them. The germline V gene has CDR1 SEHNR and CDR2 FQNEAQ (reference sequence). The CDR3 has 15 residues. DNA of the CDR3: TGTGCCAGCAGCCCGCCAGGTCTAGGAGGGGACGAGCAGTACTTC. As protein: CASSPPGLGGDEQYF.

This clonotype was recorded a few times. The V gene is TRBV29-1, the J gene TRBJ1-2; D remains unclear. Germline CDR1 SQVTM, CDR2 ANQGSEA. Trimming cost V 7 bases and J 5 bases, with 14 bases left between them. The CDR3 covers 12 residues. The CDR3 loop reads CSALTETYGYTF. CDR3 sequence (DNA): TGCAGCGCTCTAACAGAGACGTATGGCTACACCTTC.

This clonotype occurred a few times. The genes are TRBV4-3 and TRBJ2-2; no clear D gene. The V and J ends lost 3 bases and 4 bases respectively, with 18 bases between them. Per the germline V gene, CDR1 is LGHNA and CDR2 is YSLEER. There are 17 residues in the CDR3. The CDR3 nucleotides are TGCGCCAGCAGCCAGGAACATGGGCCAGCCGGCACCGGGGAGCTGTTTTTT. This translates into CASSQEHGPAGTGELFF.

The V and J genes are TRBV6-1 and TRBJ2-6; D is unclear. Trimming took off 3 bases at V and 4 bases at J, with 7 bases between the two ends. Germline CDR1 MNHNS, CDR2 SASEGT. The CDR3 sequence is 14 residues long. DNA of the CDR3: TGTGCCAGCAGTGACAAGACCGGGGCCAACGTCCTGACTTTC. Translation: CASSDKTGANVLTF.

The V and J genes are TRBV20-1 and TRBJ2-3; 11 positions agree with TRBD2. This CDR3 is built from 15 residues. J gave up 3 bases and V 4 bases, and 6 bases lay outside the gene matches. Germline V gene sequence: CDR1 DFQATT, CDR2 SNEGSKA (reference sequence). This chain's CDR3 is CSAITGLAGTDTQYF. DNA for the CDR3: TGCAGTGCTATTACCGGACTAGCGGGTACAGATACGCAGTATTTT.

The chain recombines TRBV4-3 with TRBJ2-7; a possible D gene is TRBD2 (6 bases). Trimming pared 0 bases from V and 2 bases from J, leaving 14 bases between. Germline V gene lookup returns CDR1 LGHNA and CDR2 YSLEER. The CDR3 consists of 16 residues. The CDR3 DNA follows: TGCGCCAGCAGCCAAGATGGGCGCGGGGAGGCCTACGAGCAGTACTTC. Translation gives CASSQDGRGEAYEQYF.

The chain links TRBV6-5 to TRBJ2-2; D might be TRBD1 (6 bases). Germline CDR1 is MNHEY and CDR2 is SVGAGI. The CDR3 runs 13 residues. The ends were cut back, 5 bases at V and 6 bases at J, with 10 bases in the middle. The CDR3 nucleotides are TGTGCCAGCAGTATAACAGGGTCCGGGGAGCTGTTTTTT. Protein: CASSITGSGELFF.

The chain joins TRBV29-1 to TRBJ2-2; the D call may be TRBD1 or TRBD2 (5 bases each). V gave up 6 bases and J gave up 2 bases, with 13 bases separating them. Looked up from germline, CDR1 is SQVTM and CDR2 is ANQGSEA. This CDR3 spans 14 amino acids. CDR3 amino acids: CSVFVGDNTGELFF. CDR3 DNA sequence: TGCAGCGTCTTCGTCGGGGACAACACCGGGGAGCTGTTTTTT.

The chain joins TRBV28 to TRBJ2-7, with D possibly matching TRBD2 (6 bases). V gave up 5 bases and J gave up 4 bases, with 15 bases separating them. The CDR3 extends over 14 amino acids. Germline V gene data show CDR1 as MDHEN and CDR2 as SYDVKM. The CDR3 DNA follows: TGTGCCAGCAGTCCACCTCTCGGGAGTTACGAGCAGTACTTC. Amino acid sequence: CASSPPLGSYEQYF.

In the case of this clonotype: At one end the junction does not follow the germline gene, possibly because of a read error. This chain connects TRBV7-7 to TRBJ2-5, with TRBD1 identical over 8 bases. The DNA end is more similar to TRBJ2-7, so the J call may be wrong. The CDR3 is made up of 15 amino acids. The germline V gene encodes CDR1 SSHAT and CDR2 FNYEAQ (reference sequence). The DNA for the CDR3 is TGTGCTAGCAGCTTAGGGCAGGGGGCCGCCTACGAGCAGTACTTC. This translates into CASSLGQGAAYEQYF.

This clonotype was observed a few times. The chain carries TRBV28 and TRBJ2-5, with 8 nucleotides matching TRBD2. Germline CDR1 is MDHEN and CDR2 is SYDVKM. The CDR3 spans 15 residues. V dropped 8 bases and J dropped 5; count of bases not matched to a gene: 13. CDR3 sequence reads: CASSGGQPGGETQYF. The DNA for the CDR3 is TGTGCCAGCTCGGGGGGGCAGCCAGGTGGGGAGACCCAGTACTTC.

This clonotype has more than one count but fewer than ten. This chain links TRBV10-3 with TRBJ2-5; 11 nucleotides line up with TRBD2. The J call is in doubt because the DNA end fits TRBJ2-1 better. Germline lookup yields CDR1 ENHRY and CDR2 SYGVKD. The CDR3 spans 16 residues. The CDR3 spells CAIGRTSGSLEGEQFF. The DNA for the CDR3 is TGTGCCATCGGAAGGACTAGCGGGTCCTTAGAGGGTGAGCAGTTCTTC.

The rearrangement links TRBV12-3 or TRBV12-4 to TRBJ2-7; either TRBD1 or TRBD2 may supply D (6 bases each). Trimming shortened V by 3 bases and J by 0 bases, and 12 bases separated the two germline ends. This CDR3 region has 15 residues. DNA of the CDR3: TGTGCCAGCAGTTTGGGGGGCCTGAGCTCCTACGAGCAGTACTTC. Translated: CASSLGGLSSYEQYF.

The rearrangement links TRBV4-2 to TRBJ2-3; 9 nucleotides align to TRBD2. Per the germline V gene, CDR1 is LGHNA and CDR2 is YNFKEQ. J lost 3 bases, V lost 1 base, and 8 bases had no gene match. CDR3 length equals 17 residues. The CDR3 loop is CASSQGYSGSFTDTQYF. CDR3 nucleotide sequence: TGTGCCAGCAGCCAAGGGTATAGCGGGAGTTTTACAGATACGCAGTATTTT.